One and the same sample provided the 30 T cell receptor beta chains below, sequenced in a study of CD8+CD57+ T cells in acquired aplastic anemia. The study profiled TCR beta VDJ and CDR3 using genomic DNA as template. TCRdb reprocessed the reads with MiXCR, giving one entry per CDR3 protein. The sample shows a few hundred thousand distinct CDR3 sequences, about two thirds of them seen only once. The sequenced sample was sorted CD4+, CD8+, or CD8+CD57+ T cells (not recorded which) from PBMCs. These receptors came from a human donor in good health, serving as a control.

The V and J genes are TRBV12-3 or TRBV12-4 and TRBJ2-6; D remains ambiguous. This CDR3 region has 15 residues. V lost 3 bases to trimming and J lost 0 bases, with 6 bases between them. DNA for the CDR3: TGTGCCAGCAGTTTTCCCAGCTCTGGGGCCAACGTCCTGACTTTC. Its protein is CASSFPSSGANVLTF.

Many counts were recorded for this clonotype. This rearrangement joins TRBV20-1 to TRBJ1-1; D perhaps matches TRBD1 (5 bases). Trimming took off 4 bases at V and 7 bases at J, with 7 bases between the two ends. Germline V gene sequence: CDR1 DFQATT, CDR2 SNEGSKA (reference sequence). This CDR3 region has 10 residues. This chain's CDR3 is CSAKDSEAFF. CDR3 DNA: TGCAGTGCTAAAGACAGTGAAGCTTTCTTT.

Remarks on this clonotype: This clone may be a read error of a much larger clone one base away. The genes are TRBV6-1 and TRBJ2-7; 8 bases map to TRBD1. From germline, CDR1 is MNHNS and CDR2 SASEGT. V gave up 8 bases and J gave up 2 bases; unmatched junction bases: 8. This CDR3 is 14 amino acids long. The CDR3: CASGPRTGTYEQYF. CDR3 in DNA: TGTGCCAGCGGTCCCCGGACAGGGACCTACGAGCAGTACTTC.

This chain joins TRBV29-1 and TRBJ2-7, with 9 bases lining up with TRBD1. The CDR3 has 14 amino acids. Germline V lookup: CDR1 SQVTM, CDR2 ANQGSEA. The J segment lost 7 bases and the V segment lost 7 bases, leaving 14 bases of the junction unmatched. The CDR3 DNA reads TGCAGCGCCACACCGGGACAGGGCCTCCAAGAGCAGTACTTC. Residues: CSATPGQGLQEQYF.

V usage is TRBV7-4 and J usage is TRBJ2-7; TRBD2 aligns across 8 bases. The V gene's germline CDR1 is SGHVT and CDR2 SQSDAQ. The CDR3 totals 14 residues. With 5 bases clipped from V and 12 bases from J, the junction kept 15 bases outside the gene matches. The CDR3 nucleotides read TGTGCCAGCAGCGTGTCGGGACTAGATGACGACCCGTACTTC. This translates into CASSVSGLDDDPYF. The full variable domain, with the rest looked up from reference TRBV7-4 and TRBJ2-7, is GAGVSQSPRYKVAKRGRDVALRCDSISGHVTLYWYRQTLGQGSEVLTYSQSDAQRDKSGRPSGRFSAERPERSVSTLKIQRTEQGDSAVYLCASSVSGLDDDPYFGPGTRLTVT.

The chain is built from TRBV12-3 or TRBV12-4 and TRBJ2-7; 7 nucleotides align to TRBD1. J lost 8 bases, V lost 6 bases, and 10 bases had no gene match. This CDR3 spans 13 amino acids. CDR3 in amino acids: CASSGQASPQQYF. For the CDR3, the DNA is TGTGCCAGCAGCGGACAGGCTTCGCCCCAGCAGTACTTC.

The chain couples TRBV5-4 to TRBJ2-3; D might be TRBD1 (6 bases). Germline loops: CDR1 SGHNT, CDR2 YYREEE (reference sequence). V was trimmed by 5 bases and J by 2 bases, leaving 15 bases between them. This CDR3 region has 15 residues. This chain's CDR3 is CASSLQGSYTDTQYF. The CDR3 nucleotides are TGTGCCAGCAGTCTTCAGGGGAGCTACACAGATACGCAGTATTTT.

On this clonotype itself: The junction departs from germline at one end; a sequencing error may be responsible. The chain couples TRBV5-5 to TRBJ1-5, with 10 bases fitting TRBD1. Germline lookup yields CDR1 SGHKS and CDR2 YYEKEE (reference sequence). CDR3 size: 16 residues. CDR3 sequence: CATSVARDRGNQPQHF. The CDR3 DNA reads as TGTGCCACCAGCGTAGCCCGGGACAGGGGAAATCAGCCCCAGCATTTT.

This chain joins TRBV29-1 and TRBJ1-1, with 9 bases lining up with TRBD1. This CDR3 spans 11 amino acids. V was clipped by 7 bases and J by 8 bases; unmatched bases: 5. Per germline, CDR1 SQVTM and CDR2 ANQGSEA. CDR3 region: CSGNRGPEAFF. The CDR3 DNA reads TGCAGCGGAAACAGGGGGCCGGAAGCTTTCTTT. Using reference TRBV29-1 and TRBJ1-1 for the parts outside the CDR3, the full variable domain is SAVISQKPSRDICQRGTSLTIQCQVDSQVTMMFWYRQQPGQSLTLIATANQGSEATYESGFVIDKFPISRPNLTFSTLTVSNMSPEDSSIYLCSGNRGPEAFFGQGTRLTVV.

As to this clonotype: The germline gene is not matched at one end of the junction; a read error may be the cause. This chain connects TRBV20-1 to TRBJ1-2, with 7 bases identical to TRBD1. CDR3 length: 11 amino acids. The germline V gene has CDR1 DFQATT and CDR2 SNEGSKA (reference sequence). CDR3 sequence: CSAIPTGTYAF. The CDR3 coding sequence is TGCAGCGCTATACCGACAGGGACCTACGCCTTC.

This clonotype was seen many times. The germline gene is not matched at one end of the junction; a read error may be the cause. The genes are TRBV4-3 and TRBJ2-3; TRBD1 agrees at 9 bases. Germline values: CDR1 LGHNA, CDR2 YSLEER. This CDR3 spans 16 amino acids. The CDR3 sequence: CASGHRDRATGGTQYF. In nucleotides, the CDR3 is TGCGCCAGCGGCCACCGGGACAGGGCGACCGGGGGTACGCAGTATTTT.

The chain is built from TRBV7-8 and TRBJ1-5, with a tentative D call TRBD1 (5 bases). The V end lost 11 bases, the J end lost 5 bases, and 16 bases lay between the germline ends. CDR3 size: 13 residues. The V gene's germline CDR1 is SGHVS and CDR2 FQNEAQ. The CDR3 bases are TGTGCCCGGGGCGGACCGGGGGATCAGCCCCAGCATTTT. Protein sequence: CARGGPGDQPQHF.

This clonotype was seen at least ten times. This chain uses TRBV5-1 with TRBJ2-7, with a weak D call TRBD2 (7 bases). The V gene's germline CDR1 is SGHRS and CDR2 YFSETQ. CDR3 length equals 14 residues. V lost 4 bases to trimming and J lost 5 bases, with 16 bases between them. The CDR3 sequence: CASSVGGGVDEQYF. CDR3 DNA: TGCGCCAGCAGCGTAGGGGGGGGAGTCGACGAGCAGTACTTC. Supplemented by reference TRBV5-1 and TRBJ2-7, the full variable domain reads KAGVTQTPRYLIKTRGQQVTLSCSPISGHRSVSWYQQTPGQGLQFLFEYFSETQRNKGNFPGRFSGRQFSNSRSEMNVSTLELGDSALYLCASSVGGGVDEQYFGPGTRLTVT.

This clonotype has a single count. The CDR3 loop reads CASSVQAGGSYEQYV. The DNA of the CDR3 is TGTGCCAGCAGTGTCCAAGCCGGGGGCTCCTACGAGCAGTACGTC. This rearrangement joins TRBV6-1 to TRBJ2-7, with D possibly TRBD2 on 6 matching bases. V was pared by 4 bases and J by 0 bases, with 13 bases between. CDR3 length: 15 amino acids. CDR1 and CDR2 (germline): MNHNS, SASEGT.

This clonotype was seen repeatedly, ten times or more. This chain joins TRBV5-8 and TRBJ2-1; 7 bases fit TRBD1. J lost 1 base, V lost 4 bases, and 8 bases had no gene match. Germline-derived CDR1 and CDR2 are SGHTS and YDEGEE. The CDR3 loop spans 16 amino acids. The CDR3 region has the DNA TGTGCCAGCAGCAAGGGACAGACTGTTTCCTACAATGAGCAGTTCTTC. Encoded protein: CASSKGQTVSYNEQFF.

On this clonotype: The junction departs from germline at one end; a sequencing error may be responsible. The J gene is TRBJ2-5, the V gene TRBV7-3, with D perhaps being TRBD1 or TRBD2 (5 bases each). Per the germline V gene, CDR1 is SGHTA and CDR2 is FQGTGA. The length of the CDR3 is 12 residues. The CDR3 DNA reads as TGCGCCAGCAGCTTCGAGGGGTCTGCCCAGTACTTC. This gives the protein CASSFEGSAQYF.

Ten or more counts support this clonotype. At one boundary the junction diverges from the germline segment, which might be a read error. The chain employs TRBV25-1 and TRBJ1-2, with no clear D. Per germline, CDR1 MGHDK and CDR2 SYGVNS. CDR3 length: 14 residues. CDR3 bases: TGTGCCAGCAGCGAATCCTGGGCTTCCTATGGCTACACCTTC. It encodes CASSESWASYGYTF.

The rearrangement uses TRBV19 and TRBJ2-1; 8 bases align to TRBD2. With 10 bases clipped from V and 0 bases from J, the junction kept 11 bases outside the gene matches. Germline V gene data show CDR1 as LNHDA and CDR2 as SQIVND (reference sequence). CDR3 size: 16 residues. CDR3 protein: CATSGAGAHSYNEQFF. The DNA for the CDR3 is TGTGCCACCTCCGGAGCGGGGGCCCACTCCTACAATGAGCAGTTCTTC.

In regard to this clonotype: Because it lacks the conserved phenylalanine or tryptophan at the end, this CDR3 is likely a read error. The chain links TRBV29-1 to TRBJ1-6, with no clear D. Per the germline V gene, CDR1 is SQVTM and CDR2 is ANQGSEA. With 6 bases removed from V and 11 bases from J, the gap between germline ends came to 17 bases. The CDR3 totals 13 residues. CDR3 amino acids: CSVRSSDGAPLHS. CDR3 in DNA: TGCAGCGTGCGGTCCAGCGATGGAGCACCCCTCCACTCT.

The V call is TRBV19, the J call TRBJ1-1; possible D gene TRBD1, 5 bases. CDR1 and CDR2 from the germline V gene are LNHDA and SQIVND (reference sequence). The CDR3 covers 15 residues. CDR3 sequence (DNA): TGTGCTAGATCCCAGGGAATGGGGATGAACACTGAAGCTTTCTTT. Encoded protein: CARSQGMGMNTEAFF.

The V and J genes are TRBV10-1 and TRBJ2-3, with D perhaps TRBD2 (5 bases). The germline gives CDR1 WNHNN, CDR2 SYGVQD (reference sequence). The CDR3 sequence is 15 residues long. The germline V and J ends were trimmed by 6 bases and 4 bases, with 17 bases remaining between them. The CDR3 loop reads CASSVASLLADTQYF. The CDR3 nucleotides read TGCGCCAGCAGCGTAGCCAGCCTACTAGCAGATACGCAGTATTTT.

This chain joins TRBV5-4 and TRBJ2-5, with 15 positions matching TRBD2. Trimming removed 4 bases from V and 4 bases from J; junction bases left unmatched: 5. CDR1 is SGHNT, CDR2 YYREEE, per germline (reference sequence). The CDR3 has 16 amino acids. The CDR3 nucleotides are TGTGCCAGCAGCGCGAGGACTAGCGGGGGGGGAGAGACCCAGTACTTC. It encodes CASSARTSGGGETQYF.

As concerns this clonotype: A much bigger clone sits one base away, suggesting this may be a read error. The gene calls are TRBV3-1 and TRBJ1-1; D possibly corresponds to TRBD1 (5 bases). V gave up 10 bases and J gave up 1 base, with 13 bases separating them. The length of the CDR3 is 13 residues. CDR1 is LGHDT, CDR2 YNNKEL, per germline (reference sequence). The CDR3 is CANGGTQNTEAFF. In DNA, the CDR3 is TGTGCCAACGGCGGGACTCAGAACACTGAAGCTTTCTTT.

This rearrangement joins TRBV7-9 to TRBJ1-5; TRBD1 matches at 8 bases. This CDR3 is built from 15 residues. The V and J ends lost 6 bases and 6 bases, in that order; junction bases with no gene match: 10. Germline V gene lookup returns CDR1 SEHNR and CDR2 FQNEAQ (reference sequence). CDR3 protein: CASSSETGAGQPQHF. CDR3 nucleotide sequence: TGTGCCAGCAGTTCCGAGACAGGGGCCGGTCAGCCCCAGCATTTT. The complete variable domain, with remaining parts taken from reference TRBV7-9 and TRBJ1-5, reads DTGVSQNPRHKITKRGQNVTFRCDPISEHNRLYWYRQTLGQGPEFLTYFQNEAQLEKSRLLSDRFSAERPKGSFSTLEIQRTEQGDSAMYLCASSSETGAGQPQHFGDGTRLSIL.

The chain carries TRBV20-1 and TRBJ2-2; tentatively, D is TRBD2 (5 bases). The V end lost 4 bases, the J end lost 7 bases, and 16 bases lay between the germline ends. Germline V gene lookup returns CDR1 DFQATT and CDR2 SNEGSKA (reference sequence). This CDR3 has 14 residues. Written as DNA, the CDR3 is TGCAGTGCTATAGACGACGGAGGCGACGGGGAGCTGTTTTTT. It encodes CSAIDDGGDGELFF.

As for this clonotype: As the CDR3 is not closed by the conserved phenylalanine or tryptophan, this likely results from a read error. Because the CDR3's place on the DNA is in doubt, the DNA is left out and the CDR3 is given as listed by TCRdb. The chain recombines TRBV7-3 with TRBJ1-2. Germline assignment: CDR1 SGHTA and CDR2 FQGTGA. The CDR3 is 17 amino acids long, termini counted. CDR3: CASSVHHGGREGYGYSS.

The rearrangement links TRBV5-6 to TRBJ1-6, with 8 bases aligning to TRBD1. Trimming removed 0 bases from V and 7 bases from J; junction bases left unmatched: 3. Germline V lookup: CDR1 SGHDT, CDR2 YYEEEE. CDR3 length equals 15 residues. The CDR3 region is CASSLETGVNSPLHF. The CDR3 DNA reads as TGTGCCAGCAGCTTGGAGACAGGGGTAAATTCACCCCTCCACTTT.

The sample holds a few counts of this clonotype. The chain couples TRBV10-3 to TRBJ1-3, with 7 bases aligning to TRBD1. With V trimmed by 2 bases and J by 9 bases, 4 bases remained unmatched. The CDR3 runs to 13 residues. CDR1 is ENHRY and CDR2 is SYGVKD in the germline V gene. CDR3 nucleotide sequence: TGTGCCATCAGTGAGCGCACAGGGGCCACCATATATTTT. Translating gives CAISERTGATIYF.

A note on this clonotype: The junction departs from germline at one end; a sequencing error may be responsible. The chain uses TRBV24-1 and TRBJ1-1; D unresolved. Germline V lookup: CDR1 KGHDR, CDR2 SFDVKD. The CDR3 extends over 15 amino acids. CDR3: CATSATSQADTEAFF. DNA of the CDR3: TGTGCCACCAGTGCAACGTCCCAGGCTGACACTGAAGCTTTTTTT.

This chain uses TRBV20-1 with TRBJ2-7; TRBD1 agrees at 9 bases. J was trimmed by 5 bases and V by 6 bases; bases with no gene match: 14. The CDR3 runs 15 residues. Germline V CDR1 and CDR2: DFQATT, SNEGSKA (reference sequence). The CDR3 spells CSALPGETGGNEQYF. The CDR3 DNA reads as TGCAGTGCCCTTCCGGGGGAGACAGGGGGGAACGAGCAGTACTTC.